This TCR beta chain is from a study of CD4 T cells in relation to SARS-CoV-2 and coronaviruses. As for the study in general: No peptide or an HIV-1 Nef peptide pool served as negative control.

For this clone: The antigen is not known.

Study-wide points: Pre-pandemic and post-infection samples never came from the same donor.

Before the COVID-19 pandemic, during about 2011-2019, CD4+ T cells were taken from unexposed donors. Isolation of CD4+ T cells took place after approximately eleven days in culture. The table came from immunoSEQ multiplex PCR; TCRdb's copy has only in-frame clones and leaves some out. The sample contains about 19,000 clones, around 81% of which appear only once. Sequencing was carried out using CD4+ T cells from PBMCs, cultured in vitro. The TCR sequence derives from a human donor in good health.

Here the CDR3 reads CASRLAGGGNEQFF. CDR3 coding DNA: TGTGCCAGCAGACTAGCGGGAGGGGGCAATGAGCAGTTCTTC. This sequence joins TRBV25-1 and TRBJ2-1, with 13 bases fitting TRBD2. CDR1 and CDR2 (germline): MGHDK, SYGVNS. The V segment lost 6 bases and the J segment 6 bases; nucleotides outside the gene matches: 2. This CDR3 comprises 14 residues.